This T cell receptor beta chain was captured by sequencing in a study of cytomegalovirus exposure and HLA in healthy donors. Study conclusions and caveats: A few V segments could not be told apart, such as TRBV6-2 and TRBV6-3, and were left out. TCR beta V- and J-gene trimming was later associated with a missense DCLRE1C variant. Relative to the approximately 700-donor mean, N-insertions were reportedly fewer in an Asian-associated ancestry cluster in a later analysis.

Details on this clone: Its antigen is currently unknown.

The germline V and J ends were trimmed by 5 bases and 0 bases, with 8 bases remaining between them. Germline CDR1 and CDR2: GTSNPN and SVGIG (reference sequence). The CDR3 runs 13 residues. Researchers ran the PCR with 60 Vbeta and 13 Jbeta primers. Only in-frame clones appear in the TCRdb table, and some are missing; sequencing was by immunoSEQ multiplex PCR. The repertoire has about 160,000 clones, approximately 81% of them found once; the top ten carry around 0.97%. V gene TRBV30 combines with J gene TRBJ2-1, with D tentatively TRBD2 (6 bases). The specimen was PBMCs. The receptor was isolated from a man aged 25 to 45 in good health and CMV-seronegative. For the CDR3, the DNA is TGTGCCTGGGGGACTCGCTCCTACAATGAGCAGTTCTTC. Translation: CAWGTRSYNEQFF.